This TCR beta chain was retrieved from a study of cytomegalovirus exposure and HLA in healthy donors. Both 60 Vbeta primers and 13 Jbeta primers went into the PCR. Sequenced by immunoSEQ multiplex PCR; TCRdb stores in-frame clones only, minus some. The table records 85,000 to 90,000 clones, roughly 85% of them present only once. The germline CDR1 and CDR2 sequences are KGHSH and LQKENI. V lost 0 bases, J lost 10 bases, and 13 bases lay in between. The CDR3 is made up of 15 amino acids. The chain has TRBV18 and TRBJ1-6; D is possibly TRBD1 (6 bases). This receptor was identified in a man aged 40-49 years in good health and CMV-seropositive. The material sequenced was PBMCs. The CDR3 coding sequence is TGTGCCAGCTCACCACCGGAGGGGGGGAACTCACCCCTCCACTTT. It yields the protein CASSPPEGGNSPLHF.